This T cell receptor (beta chain) was profiled in a study of blood T cell repertoires in COVID-19 (dated by TCRdb to 2020 to 2021). With regard to the full study: Samples from collaborators originated in the United States, Italy and Spain and spanned both the acute and convalescent phases of COVID-19. The prospective study material was composed of cDNA or gDNA derived from T cells, B-cell-depleted T cells, or PBMCs. The dataset comprised deeply sampled blood TCRbeta repertoires from subjects exposed to, actively infected with, or recovered from COVID-19. The repertoires were released in a freely available public database meant as a resource for research on the immune response to SARS-CoV-2. Samples were obtained from the ongoing ImmuneRACE study (first 160 participants) and from roughly 1,300 subjects provided by 6 global collaborators. The sample metadata nearly always contained a de-identified subject ID, COVID-19 status, age in years and sex. Where HLA class I and class II types were available, the types were taken from metadata supplied by the sample provider, not from assay-based typing. General conclusions and limits of the study: The quantity of clinical and demographic metadata differed by source and by participant and was supplied without curation.

TCRbeta CDR3 regions were amplified from genomic DNA using the immunoSEQ Assay, a bias-controlled multiplex PCR. The paper's data handling went like this. The number of nucleated cells in each sample was estimated by amplification of reference gene primers within the assay. Sequence reads were collapsed and filtered to measure the absolute abundance of every unique TCRbeta CDR3 rearrangement. For each sample, productive Simpson clonality was calculated by taking the square root of Simpson's diversity index across productive rearrangements. TCRdb carries this immuneACCESS record with in-frame sequences only. Its versions omit some clonotypes, under half of them owing to an unresolved V gene in the studies checked, with the rest unexplained. The V and J calls and clone size come from that table; D and trimming were worked out from the DNA. Recorded for this sample are 110,000 or so clones; around 85% of them occurred a single time. The ten largest make up less than 15% of the sample.

With regard to this clone: Which antigen it targets is not known. There are no base qualities to consult, and no much larger clone falls within one base.

The collaborating institutions used their own protocols to collect whole blood in K2EDTA tubes. For TCRbeta analysis, collaborators shipped samples as frozen whole blood, isolated PBMCs, or DNA extracted from either of those sample types. Material: peripheral blood. This clonotype was obtained from a human donor in a cohort sampled during active COVID-19.

The nucleotide sequence is TGTGCCAGCAGCCAACAATTGGGGACAGCCTACGAGCAGTACTTC. It encodes CASSQQLGTAYEQYF. The chain is encoded by TRBV14 joined to TRBJ2-7, and TRBD1 matches 7 of the central bases. V and J are trimmed by 2 bases and 2 bases, and the gene matches miss 6 bases of the junction. Via the germline V gene, CDR1 is SGHDN and CDR2 FVKESK. From the cysteine up to the phenylalanine, the CDR3 has a length of 15 residues. Only the CDR3 part of the read is kept: 45 bases, read in frame from the first base. Beyond the CDR3, the reference TRBV14 and TRBJ2-7 genes provide the residues; the full variable domain reads: EAGVTQFPSHSVIEKGQTVTLRCDPISGHDNLYWYRRVMGKEIKFLLHFVKESKQDESGMPNNRFLAERTGGTYSTLKVQPAELEDSGVYFCASSQQLGTAYEQYFGPGTRLTVT.